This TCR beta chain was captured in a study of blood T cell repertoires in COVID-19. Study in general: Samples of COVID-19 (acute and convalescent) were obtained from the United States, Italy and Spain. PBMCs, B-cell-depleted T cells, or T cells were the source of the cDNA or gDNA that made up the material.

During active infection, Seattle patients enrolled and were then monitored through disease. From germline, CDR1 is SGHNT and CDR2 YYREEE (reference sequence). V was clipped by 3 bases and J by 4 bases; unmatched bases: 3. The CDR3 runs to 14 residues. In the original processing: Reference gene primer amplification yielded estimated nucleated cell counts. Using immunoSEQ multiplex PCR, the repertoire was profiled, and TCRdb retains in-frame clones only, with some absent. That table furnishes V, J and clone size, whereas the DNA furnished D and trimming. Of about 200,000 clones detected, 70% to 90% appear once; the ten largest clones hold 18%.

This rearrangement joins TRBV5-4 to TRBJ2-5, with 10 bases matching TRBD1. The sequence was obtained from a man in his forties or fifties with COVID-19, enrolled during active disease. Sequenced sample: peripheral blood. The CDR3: CASSSGTGVETQYF. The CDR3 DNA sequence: TGTGCCAGCAGCTCGGGGACAGGGGTAGAGACCCAGTACTTC. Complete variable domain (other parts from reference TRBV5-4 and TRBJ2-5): ETGVTQSPTHLIKTRGQQVTLRCSSQSGHNTVSWYQQALGQGPQFIFQYYREEENGRGNFPPRFSGLQFPNYSSELNVNALELDDSALYLCASSSGTGVETQYFGPGTRLLVL.